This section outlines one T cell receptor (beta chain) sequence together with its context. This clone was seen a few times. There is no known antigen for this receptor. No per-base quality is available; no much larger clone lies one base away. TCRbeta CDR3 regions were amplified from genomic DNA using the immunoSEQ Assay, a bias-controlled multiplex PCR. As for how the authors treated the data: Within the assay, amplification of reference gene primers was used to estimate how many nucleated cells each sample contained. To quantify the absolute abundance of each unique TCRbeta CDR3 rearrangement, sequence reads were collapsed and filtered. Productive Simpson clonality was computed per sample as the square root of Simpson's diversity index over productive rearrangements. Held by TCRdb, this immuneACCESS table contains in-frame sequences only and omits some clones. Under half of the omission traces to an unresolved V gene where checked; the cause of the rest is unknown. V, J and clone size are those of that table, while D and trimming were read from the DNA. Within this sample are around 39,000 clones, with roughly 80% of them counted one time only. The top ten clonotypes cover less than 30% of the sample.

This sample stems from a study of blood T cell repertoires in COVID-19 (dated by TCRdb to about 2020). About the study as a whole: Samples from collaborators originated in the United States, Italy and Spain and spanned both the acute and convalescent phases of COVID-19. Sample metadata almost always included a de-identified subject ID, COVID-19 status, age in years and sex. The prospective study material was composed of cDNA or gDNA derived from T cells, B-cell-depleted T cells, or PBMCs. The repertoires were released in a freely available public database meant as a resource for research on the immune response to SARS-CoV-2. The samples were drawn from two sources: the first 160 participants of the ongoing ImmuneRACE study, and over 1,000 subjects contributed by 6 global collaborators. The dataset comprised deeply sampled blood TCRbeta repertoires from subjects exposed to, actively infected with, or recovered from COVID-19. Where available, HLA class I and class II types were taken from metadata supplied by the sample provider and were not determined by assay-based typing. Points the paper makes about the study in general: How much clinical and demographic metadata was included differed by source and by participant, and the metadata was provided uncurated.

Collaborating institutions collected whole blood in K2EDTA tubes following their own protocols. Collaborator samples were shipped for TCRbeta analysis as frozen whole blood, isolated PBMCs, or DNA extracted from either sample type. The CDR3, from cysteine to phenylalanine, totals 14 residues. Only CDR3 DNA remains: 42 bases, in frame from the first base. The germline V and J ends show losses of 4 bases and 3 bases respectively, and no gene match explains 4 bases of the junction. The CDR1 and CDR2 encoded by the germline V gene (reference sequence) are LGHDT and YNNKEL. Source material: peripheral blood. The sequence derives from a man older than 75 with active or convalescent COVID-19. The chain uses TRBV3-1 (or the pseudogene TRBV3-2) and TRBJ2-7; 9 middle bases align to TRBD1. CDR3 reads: CASSRRDRVYEQYF. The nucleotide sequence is TGTGCCAGCAGCCGCCGGGACAGGGTCTACGAGCAGTACTTC.